Reported below is one T cell receptor (beta chain). Its antigen is currently unknown. Vbeta (60) and Jbeta (13) primers were used in the PCR. As originally analysed: Per a later analysis, the number of unique TCR beta chains was about 80 million, of which 8.5 million to 11 million were shared. Sequencing was performed with immunoSEQ multiplex PCR; in TCRdb, only in-frame clones are kept and a portion is missing. V and J calls and clone size are copied from that table; D and trimming were computed from the DNA. The sample lists some 120,000 clones, 74% occurring once. This entry comes from a study of cytomegalovirus exposure and HLA in healthy donors. Study-wide points: Sequencing likely generated an artifact that appeared as a cluster of highly shared sequence variants. The only immune exposure information that was available was CMV serostatus.

Germline V gene lookup returns CDR1 SGHVS and CDR2 FQNEAQ. The length of the CDR3 is 13 residues. The V end was cut by 5 bases, the J end by 0 bases, with 8 bases between. The source is a human donor in good health. Sequencing was done on a sample of PBMCs. J is TRBJ2-7 and V is TRBV7-8, with D maybe TRBD2 (5 bases). CDR3 amino acids: CASSRGSSYEQYF. The CDR3 nucleotides read TGTGCCAGCAGCCGGGGTAGCTCCTACGAGCAGTACTTC.